Each of the 3 T cell receptor beta chains below was sequenced from the same sample in a study of monozygotic twins with inflammatory bowel disease. TCRdb reanalyzed the 5' RACE reads and collapses them to one entry per CDR3 protein, without DNA. In total, the table holds over 200,000 distinct CDR3 sequences. Specimen: blood. Every receptor here comes from a human donor with ulcerative colitis or Crohn's disease, or a healthy co-twin of an affected twin (not recorded which).

Here the CDR3 reads CASSYTGQGGYNSPLHF. The V and J genes are TRBV6-5 and TRBJ1-6; TCRdb selects TRBD1, and the lack of DNA leaves this call unchecked. Germline V gene lookup returns CDR1 MNHEY and CDR2 SVGAGI. CDR3 size: 17 residues.

The V call is TRBV6-5, the J call TRBJ2-2. There are 13 residues in the CDR3. Germline values: CDR1 MNHEY, CDR2 SVGAGI. The CDR3 region is CASNPRRTGELFF.

The chain uses TRBV6-5 and TRBJ2-7; TCRdb indicates TRBD2, and absent DNA this call remains unverified. The CDR3 extends over 16 amino acids. Germline values: CDR1 MNHEY, CDR2 SVGAGI. The CDR3 sequence: CASSLTPTSGSCWQYF.